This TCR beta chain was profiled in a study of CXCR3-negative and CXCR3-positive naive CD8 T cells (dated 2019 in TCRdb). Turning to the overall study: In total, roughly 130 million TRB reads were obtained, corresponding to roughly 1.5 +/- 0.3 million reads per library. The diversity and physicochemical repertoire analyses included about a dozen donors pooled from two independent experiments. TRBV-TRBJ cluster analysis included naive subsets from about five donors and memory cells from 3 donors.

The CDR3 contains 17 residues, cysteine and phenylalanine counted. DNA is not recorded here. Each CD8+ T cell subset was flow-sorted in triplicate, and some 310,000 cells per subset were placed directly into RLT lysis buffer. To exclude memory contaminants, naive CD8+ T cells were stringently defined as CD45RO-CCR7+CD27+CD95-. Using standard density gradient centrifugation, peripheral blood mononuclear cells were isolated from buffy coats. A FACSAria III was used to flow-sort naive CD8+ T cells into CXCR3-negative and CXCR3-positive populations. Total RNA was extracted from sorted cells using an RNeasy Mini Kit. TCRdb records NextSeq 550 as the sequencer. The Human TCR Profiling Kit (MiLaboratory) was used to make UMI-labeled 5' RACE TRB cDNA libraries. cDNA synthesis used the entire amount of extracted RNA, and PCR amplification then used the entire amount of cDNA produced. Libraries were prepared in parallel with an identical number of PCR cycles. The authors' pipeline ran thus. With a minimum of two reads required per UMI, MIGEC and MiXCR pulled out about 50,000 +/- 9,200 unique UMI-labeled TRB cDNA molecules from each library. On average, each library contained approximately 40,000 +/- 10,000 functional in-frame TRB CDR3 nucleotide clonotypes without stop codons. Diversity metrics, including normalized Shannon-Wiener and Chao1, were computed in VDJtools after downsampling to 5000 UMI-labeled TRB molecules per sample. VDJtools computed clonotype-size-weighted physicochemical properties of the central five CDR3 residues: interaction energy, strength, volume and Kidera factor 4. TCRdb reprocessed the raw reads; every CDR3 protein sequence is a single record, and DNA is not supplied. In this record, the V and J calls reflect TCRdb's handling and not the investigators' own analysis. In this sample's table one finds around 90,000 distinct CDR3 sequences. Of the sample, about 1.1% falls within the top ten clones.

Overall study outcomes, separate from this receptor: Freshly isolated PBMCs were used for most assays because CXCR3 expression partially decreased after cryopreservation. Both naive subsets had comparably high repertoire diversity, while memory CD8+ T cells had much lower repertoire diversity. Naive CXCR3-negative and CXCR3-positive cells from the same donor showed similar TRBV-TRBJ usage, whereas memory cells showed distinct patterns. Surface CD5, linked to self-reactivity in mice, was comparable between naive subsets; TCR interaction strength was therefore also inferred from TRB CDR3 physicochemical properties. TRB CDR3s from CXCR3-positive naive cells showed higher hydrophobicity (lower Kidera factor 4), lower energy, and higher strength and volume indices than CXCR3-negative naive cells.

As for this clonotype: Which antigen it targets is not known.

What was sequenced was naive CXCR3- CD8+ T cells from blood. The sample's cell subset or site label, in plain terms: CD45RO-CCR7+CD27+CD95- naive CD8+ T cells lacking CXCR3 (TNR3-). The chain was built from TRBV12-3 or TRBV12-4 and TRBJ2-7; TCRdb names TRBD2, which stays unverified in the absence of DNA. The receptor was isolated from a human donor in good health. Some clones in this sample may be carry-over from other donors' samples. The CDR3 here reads CASSFGVLPDSSYEQYF.